This T cell receptor (beta chain) derives from a study of shared clonotypes between healthy human individuals. Whole-study context: Samples came from a couple of female and a few male donors aged 18 to 49.

V was shortened by 2 bases and J by 4 bases, with 11 bases between the two germline ends. The germline gives CDR1 LGHNA, CDR2 YSLEER. CDR3 length: 15 residues. The naive CD8 fraction comprised CD45RO-negative cells positively selected for CCR7 and excluded terminally differentiated effector memory CD45RA+ cells. Deep-level settings were used for running the assay. Original methodology: There were no quality scores in the junction-only immunoSEQ sequences, so filtering differed. Only in-frame clones appear in the TCRdb table, and some are missing; sequencing was by immunoSEQ multiplex PCR. That table furnishes V, J and clone size, whereas the DNA furnished D and trimming. The sample contains some 2.1 million clones, roughly 95% of which appear only once.

This receptor was obtained from a man younger than 35 in good health. This chain uses TRBV4-3 with TRBJ2-2; D might be TRBD1 or TRBD2, each matching 6 bases. The specimen was naive CD8+ T cells sorted from blood. The CDR3 loop is CASSQKEGGTGELFF. In DNA, the CDR3 is TGCGCCAGCAGCCAAAAGGAGGGGGGCACCGGGGAGCTGTTTTTT.